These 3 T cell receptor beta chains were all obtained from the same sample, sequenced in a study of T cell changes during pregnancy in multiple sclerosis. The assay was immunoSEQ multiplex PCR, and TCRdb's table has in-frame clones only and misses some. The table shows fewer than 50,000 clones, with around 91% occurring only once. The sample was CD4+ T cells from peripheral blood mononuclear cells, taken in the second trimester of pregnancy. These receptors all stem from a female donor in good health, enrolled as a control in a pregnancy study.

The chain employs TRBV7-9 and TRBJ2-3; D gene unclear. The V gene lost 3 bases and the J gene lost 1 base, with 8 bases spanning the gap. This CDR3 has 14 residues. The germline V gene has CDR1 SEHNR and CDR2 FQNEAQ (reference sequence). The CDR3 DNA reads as TGTGCCAGCAGCTTCTCTTCTGGCACAGATACGCAGTATTTT. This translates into CASSFSSGTDTQYF.

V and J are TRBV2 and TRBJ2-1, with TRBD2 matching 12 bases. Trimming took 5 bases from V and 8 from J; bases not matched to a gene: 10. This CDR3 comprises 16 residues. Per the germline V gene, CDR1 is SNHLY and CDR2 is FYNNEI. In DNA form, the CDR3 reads TGTGCCAGCAGTTTAAATCTAGCGGGGGGGGGTGATGAGCAGTTCTTC. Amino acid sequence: CASSLNLAGGGDEQFF.

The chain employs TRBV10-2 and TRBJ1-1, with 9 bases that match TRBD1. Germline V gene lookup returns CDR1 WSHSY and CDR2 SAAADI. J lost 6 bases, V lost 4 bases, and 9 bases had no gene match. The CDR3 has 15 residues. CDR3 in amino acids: CASSGPGQGRAEAFF. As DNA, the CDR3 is TGCGCCAGCAGTGGGCCGGGACAGGGAAGGGCTGAAGCTTTCTTT.